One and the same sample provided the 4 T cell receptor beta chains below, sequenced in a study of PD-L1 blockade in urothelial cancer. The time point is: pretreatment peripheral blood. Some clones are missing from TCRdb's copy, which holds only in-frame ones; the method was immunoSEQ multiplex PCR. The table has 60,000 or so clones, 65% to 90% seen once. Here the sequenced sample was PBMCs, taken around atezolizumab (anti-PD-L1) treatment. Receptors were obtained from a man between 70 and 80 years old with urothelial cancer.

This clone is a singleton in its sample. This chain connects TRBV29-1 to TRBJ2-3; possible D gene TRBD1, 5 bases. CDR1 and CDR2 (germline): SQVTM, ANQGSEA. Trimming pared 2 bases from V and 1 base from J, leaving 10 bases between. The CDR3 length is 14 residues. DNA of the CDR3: TGCAGCGTTGAAACGCAGGGCGGCACAGATACGCAGTATTTT. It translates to CSVETQGGTDTQYF.

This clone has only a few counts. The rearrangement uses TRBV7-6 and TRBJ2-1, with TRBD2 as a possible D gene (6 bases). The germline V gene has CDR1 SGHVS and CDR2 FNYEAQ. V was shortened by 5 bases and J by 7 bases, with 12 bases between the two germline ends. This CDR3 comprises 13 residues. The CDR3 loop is CASSQGAGNEQFF. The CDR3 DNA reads TGTGCCAGCAGCCAGGGTGCGGGGAATGAGCAGTTCTTC. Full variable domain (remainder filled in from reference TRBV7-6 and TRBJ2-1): GAGVSQSPRYKVTKRGQDVALRCDPISGHVSLYWYRQALGQGPEFLTYFNYEAQQDKSGLPNDRFSAERPEGSISTLTIQRTEQRDSAMYRCASSQGAGNEQFFGPGTRLTVL.

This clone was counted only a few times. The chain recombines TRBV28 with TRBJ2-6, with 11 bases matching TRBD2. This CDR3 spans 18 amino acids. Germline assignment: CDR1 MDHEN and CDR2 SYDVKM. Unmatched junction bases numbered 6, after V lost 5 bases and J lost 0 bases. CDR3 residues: CASSLGLAGRSGANVLTF. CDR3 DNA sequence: TGTGCCAGCAGTCTAGGACTAGCGGGCCGCTCTGGGGCCAACGTCCTGACTTTC.

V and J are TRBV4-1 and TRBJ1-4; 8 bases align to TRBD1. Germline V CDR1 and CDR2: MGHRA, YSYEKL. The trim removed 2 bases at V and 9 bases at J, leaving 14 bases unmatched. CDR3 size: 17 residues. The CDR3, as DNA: TGCGCCAGCAGCCAATTCTCCATGGTACAGGGGGGGCAAAAACTGTTTTTT. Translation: CASSQFSMVQGGQKLFF.